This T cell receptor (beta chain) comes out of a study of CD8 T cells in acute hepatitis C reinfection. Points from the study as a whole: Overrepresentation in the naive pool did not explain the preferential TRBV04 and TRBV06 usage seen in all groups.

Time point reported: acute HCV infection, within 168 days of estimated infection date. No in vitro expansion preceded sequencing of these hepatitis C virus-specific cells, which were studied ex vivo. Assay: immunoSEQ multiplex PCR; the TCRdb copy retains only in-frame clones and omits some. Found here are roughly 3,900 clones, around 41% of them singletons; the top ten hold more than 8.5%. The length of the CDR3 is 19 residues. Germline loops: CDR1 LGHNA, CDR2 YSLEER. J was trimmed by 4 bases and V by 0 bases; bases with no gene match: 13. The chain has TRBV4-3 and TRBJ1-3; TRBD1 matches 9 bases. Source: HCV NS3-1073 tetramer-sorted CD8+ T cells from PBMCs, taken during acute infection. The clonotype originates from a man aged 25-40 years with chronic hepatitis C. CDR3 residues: CASSQEPFLNTGGGNTIYF. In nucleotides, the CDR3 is TGCGCCAGCAGCCAAGAGCCCTTCCTAAATACAGGGGGCGGAAACACCATATATTTT.